This is a list of T cell receptor beta chains from one sample in a study of cytomegalovirus exposure and HLA in healthy donors. Measured with immunoSEQ multiplex PCR; TCRdb has only the in-frame clones, and not every one. The table shows about 120,000 clones, with around 80% occurring only once. Sequencing used PBMCs. The receptors come from a man between 25 and 39 years old in good health and CMV-seropositive. Both conserved end residues are part of each CDR3. The order of the fields is CDR3 DNA, CDR3 protein, J gene, CDR3 length, V gene, clone size, D gene. A D gene is named only where the DNA matches it firmly. Clone size appears in some rows only: once, few, many, or a class for an expanded clone.

DNA: TGTGCCAGCAGCTTAGGACTAGCGGGCTACGAGCAGTACTTC; CDR3: CASSLGLAGYEQYF; J: TRBJ2-7; length: 14; V: TRBV7-6; size: NA; D: TRBD2
DNA: TGCAGTGCTAGAGCCCACTACGAGCAGTACTTC; CDR3: CSARAHYEQYF; J: TRBJ2-7; length: 11; V: TRBV20-1; size: NA; D: NA
DNA: TGTGCCATCAGACCCGGGACTAGCTCGCAGACCCAGTACTTC; CDR3: CAIRPGTSSQTQYF; J: TRBJ2-5; length: 14; V: TRBV10-3; size: NA; D: TRBD2
DNA: TGTGCCTGGAGTCCGACGAGGACTAGCGGAAACACAGATACGCAGTATTTT; CDR3: CAWSPTRTSGNTDTQYF; J: TRBJ2-3; length: 17; V: TRBV30; size: NA; D: TRBD2
DNA: TGTGCCAGCAGCTCGACAGCAGACAGGGACACCATATATTTT; CDR3: CASSSTADRDTIYF; J: TRBJ1-3; length: 14; V: TRBV11-3; size: few; D: TRBD1
DNA: TGTGCCAGCAGCCACGGGACAGGGGGCACCTACGAGCAGTACTTC; CDR3: CASSHGTGGTYEQYF; J: TRBJ2-7; length: 15; V: TRBV14; size: NA; D: TRBD1
DNA: TGTGCCAGTAGTATAGACCCCGATGAAAAACTGTTTTTT; CDR3: CASSIDPDEKLFF; J: TRBJ1-4; length: 13; V: TRBV19; size: NA; D: NA
DNA: TGTGCCTGGGGGGCACAGGGACCCAATCAGCCCCAGCATTTT; CDR3: CAWGAQGPNQPQHF; J: TRBJ1-5; length: 14; V: TRBV30; size: NA; D: NA
DNA: TGTGCCAGCAGCCCTTACCTAAAGCGTTACAATGAGCAGTTCTTC; CDR3: CASSPYLKRYNEQFF; J: TRBJ2-1; length: 15; V: TRBV7-8; size: NA; D: NA
DNA: TGTGCCAGCAGCGTAGGGGTGGGGGCGTATGGCTACACCTTC; CDR3: CASSVGVGAYGYTF; J: TRBJ1-2; length: 14; V: TRBV9; size: NA; D: NA
DNA: TGTGCCAGCAGGGTCAGGTCGGGGGTTAATGAGCAGTTCTTC; CDR3: CASRVRSGVNEQFF; J: TRBJ2-1; length: 14; V: TRBV2; size: NA; D: NA
DNA: TGCGCCAGCAGCTTGGCAGTCAGGTATTCACCCCTCCACTTT; CDR3: CASSLAVRYSPLHF; J: TRBJ1-6; length: 14; V: TRBV5-1; size: NA; D: NA
DNA: TGTTCCAGCAGCCTACAGGGGGCCGAAGAAAAACTGTTTTTT; CDR3: CSSSLQGAEEKLFF; J: TRBJ1-4; length: 14; V: TRBV7-9; size: once; D: TRBD1
DNA: TGTGCCAGCAGCCAAGATGGAGGCGACCAAGAGACCCAGTACTTC; CDR3: CASSQDGGDQETQYF; J: TRBJ2-5; length: 15; V: TRBV4-2; size: NA; D: NA
DNA: TGTGCCAGCAGCGTATTCAGCGGGGAGACCCAGTACTTC; CDR3: CASSVFSGETQYF; J: TRBJ2-5; length: 13; V: TRBV9; size: NA; D: NA
DNA: TGTGCCAGCAGCTTTCTAGCGGCCTCCTACGAGCAGTACTTC; CDR3: CASSFLAASYEQYF; J: TRBJ2-7; length: 14; V: TRBV7-6; size: NA; D: TRBD2
DNA: TGTGCCAGCAGCGTCGGTAGCGGGGGCCGTAATGAGCAGTTCTTC; CDR3: CASSVGSGGRNEQFF; J: TRBJ2-1; length: 15; V: TRBV9; size: NA; D: TRBD2
DNA: TGTGCCAGCCGCCCCCGCGGAGCCGGGGGTAGAGAGACCCAGTACTTC; CDR3: CASRPRGAGGRETQYF; J: TRBJ2-5; length: 16; V: TRBV27; size: NA; D: NA
DNA: TGTGCCAGCAGCTTAGGGCCCGAGTACACCTATGGCTACACCTTC; CDR3: CASSLGPEYTYGYTF; J: TRBJ1-2; length: 15; V: TRBV7-3; size: NA; D: NA
DNA: TGTGCCAGCAGCTTAGCCCAAAATTCACCCCTCCACTTT; CDR3: CASSLAQNSPLHF; J: TRBJ1-6; length: 13; V: TRBV7-2; size: NA; D: NA
DNA: TGTGCCAGCAGCCCTGTAGCGGGAGAATCCTACAATGAGCAGTTCTTC; CDR3: CASSPVAGESYNEQFF; J: TRBJ2-1; length: 16; V: TRBV16; size: once; D: TRBD2
DNA: TGCGCCAGCAGCTTGGTCCTGGCGGGGGGTATCGATGAGCAGTTCTTC; CDR3: CASSLVLAGGIDEQFF; J: TRBJ2-1; length: 16; V: TRBV5-1; size: few; D: TRBD2
DNA: TGTGCCACGCAGAGCAGGGAGGGAGGGTTTTACAATGAGCAGTTCTTC; CDR3: CATQSREGGFYNEQFF; J: TRBJ2-1; length: 16; V: TRBV10-3; size: NA; D: TRBD2
DNA: TGTGCCAGCAGCTTAGCACTAGCGGAGGTCTACGAGCAGTACTTC; CDR3: CASSLALAEVYEQYF; J: TRBJ2-7; length: 15; V: TRBV7-6; size: NA; D: TRBD2
DNA: TGTGCCAGCACCCCCCGCAGCGGAGAGACCCAGTACTTC; CDR3: CASTPRSGETQYF; J: TRBJ2-5; length: 13; V: TRBV7-2; size: few; D: NA
DNA: TGTGCCAGCAGCGTAGGGACAGGGAGCTCCTACGAGCAGTACTTC; CDR3: CASSVGTGSSYEQYF; J: TRBJ2-7; length: 15; V: TRBV9; size: NA; D: TRBD1
DNA: TGTGCCAGCAGTATTCAGTTAGCGGGAGCACCCTACGAGCAGTACTTC; CDR3: CASSIQLAGAPYEQYF; J: TRBJ2-7; length: 16; V: TRBV28; size: NA; D: TRBD2
DNA: TGTGCCAGTTCGAACAGGGACGGCTACACCTTC; CDR3: CASSNRDGYTF; J: TRBJ1-2; length: 11; V: TRBV7-2; size: NA; D: NA
DNA: TGTGCCAGCAGTGCCCTCCGAGAGAGCGGCTACACCTTC; CDR3: CASSALRESGYTF; J: TRBJ1-2; length: 13; V: TRBV2; size: few; D: NA
DNA: TGTGCCAGCAGTGAAATTGGGTACTCAACTACCACTAACTATGGCTACACCTTC; CDR3: CASSEIGYSTTTNYGYTF; J: TRBJ1-2; length: 18; V: TRBV6-1; size: NA; D: NA
DNA: TGCGCCAGCAGCCAAGCTCCCCGTAATTACAATGAGCAGTTCTTC; CDR3: CASSQAPRNYNEQFF; J: TRBJ2-1; length: 15; V: TRBV4-3; size: few; D: NA
DNA: TGTGCCAGCAGCACCCTACTAGCGGGGGGGCGGAATGAGCAGTTCTTC; CDR3: CASSTLLAGGRNEQFF; J: TRBJ2-1; length: 16; V: TRBV21-1; size: NA; D: NA
DNA: TGTGCCAGCAGCGTAGACCAGGGTGAGCAGTTCTTC; CDR3: CASSVDQGEQFF; J: TRBJ2-1; length: 12; V: TRBV9; size: NA; D: NA
DNA: TGTGGGTCCCCGGGGAACGAGCAGTACTTC; CDR3: CGSPGNEQYF; J: TRBJ2-7; length: 10; V: TRBV30; size: few; D: NA
DNA: TGTGCCAGCAGTTTCGGGTCATCAGGGCCAGGGCGGAACACTGAAGCTTTCTTT; CDR3: CASSFGSSGPGRNTEAFF; J: TRBJ1-1; length: 18; V: TRBV27; size: NA; D: NA
DNA: TGTGCCAGCAGCTTAGGGGCAGGGAAGACCTACGAGCAGTACTTC; CDR3: CASSLGAGKTYEQYF; J: TRBJ2-7; length: 15; V: TRBV7-8; size: NA; D: NA
DNA: TGTGCCAGCAGCTCGCGGGAAGGAGGGCCGCCAGGGGAGCTGTTTTTT; CDR3: CASSSREGGPPGELFF; J: TRBJ2-2; length: 16; V: TRBV7-6; size: NA; D: NA
DNA: TGTGCCAGCACGGTCAGGCAAGAGACCCAGTACTTC; CDR3: CASTVRQETQYF; J: TRBJ2-5; length: 12; V: TRBV27; size: NA; D: NA
DNA: TGCGCCAGCAGGTTTTGGCTAGCGGACGACTACGAGCAGTACTTC; CDR3: CASRFWLADDYEQYF; J: TRBJ2-7; length: 15; V: TRBV10-2; size: NA; D: TRBD2
DNA: TGTGCCAGCAGCGTAGCGCTGGGCGGCTACACCTTC; CDR3: CASSVALGGYTF; J: TRBJ1-2; length: 12; V: TRBV9; size: NA; D: NA
DNA: TGTGCCAGCAGCCAAGATGGAGGGCTATACGAGCAGTACTTC; CDR3: CASSQDGGLYEQYF; J: TRBJ2-7; length: 14; V: TRBV14; size: NA; D: NA
DNA: TGTGCCAGCAGCCGATCGGAGGACAGACTAGCCAAAAACATTCAGTACTTC; CDR3: CASSRSEDRLAKNIQYF; J: TRBJ2-4; length: 17; V: TRBV7-9; size: once; D: NA
DNA: TGTGCCAGCAGCCGAAACAGGGGGGATACGCAGTATTTT; CDR3: CASSRNRGDTQYF; J: TRBJ2-3; length: 13; V: TRBV11-2; size: NA; D: TRBD1
DNA: TGTGCCAGCAGCTACGACAGCAGAACCTATGGCTACACCTTC; CDR3: CASSYDSRTYGYTF; J: TRBJ1-2; length: 14; V: TRBV2; size: once; D: NA
DNA: TGTGCCAGCAGCCAAGCGGGGAGGAGAGAGACCCAGTACTTC; CDR3: CASSQAGRRETQYF; J: TRBJ2-5; length: 14; V: TRBV5-5; size: NA; D: TRBD2
DNA: TGTGCCAGCAGTGAAGACAGGGCGGATGGCTACACCTTC; CDR3: CASSEDRADGYTF; J: TRBJ1-2; length: 13; V: TRBV2; size: few; D: NA
DNA: TGTGCCAGCAGAGAGGGACAGGCTGGGGGGGCCAAAAACATTCAGTACTTC; CDR3: CASREGQAGGAKNIQYF; J: TRBJ2-4; length: 17; V: TRBV28; size: once; D: TRBD1
DNA: TGTGCCAGTAGGGAAGCAGGGGGCCCACTCTATGGCTACACCTTC; CDR3: CASREAGGPLYGYTF; J: TRBJ1-2; length: 15; V: TRBV19; size: NA; D: TRBD1